One and the same sample provided the 5 T cell receptor beta chains below, sequenced in a study of T cell responses to AZD1222 COVID-19 vaccine. TCRdb keeps only in-frame clones here, not all; method: immunoSEQ multiplex PCR. The sample consists of about 66,000 clones, 88% of them appearing once. This sample comprised peripheral blood, obtained 28 days after the second dose of the MenACWY control vaccine. These receptor sequences come from an adult who received the MenACWY meningococcal vaccine as a control.

This chain connects TRBV29-1 to TRBJ1-4, with TRBD1 as a possible D gene (6 bases). The CDR3 extends over 11 amino acids. V lost 4 bases and J 11 bases, leaving 11 bases between the germline ends. Germline lookup yields CDR1 SQVTM and CDR2 ANQGSEA. CDR3 coding DNA: TGCAGCGTTGGGGCAGGGGACAAACTGTTTTTT. This encodes CSVGAGDKLFF.

The rearrangement uses TRBV28 and TRBJ2-5; D remains unclear. Trimming stripped 3 bases from V and 5 bases from J, with 7 bases between. The CDR3 runs 12 residues. Germline lookup yields CDR1 MDHEN and CDR2 SYDVKM. The CDR3 DNA follows: TGTGCCAGCAGTTTGCGTGGGGAGACCCAGTACTTC. Translated, it gives CASSLRGETQYF. The full variable domain, in which reference TRBV28 and TRBJ2-5 provide the parts outside the CDR3, is DVKVTQSSRYLVKRTGEKVFLECVQDMDHENMFWYRQDPGLGLRLIYFSYDVKMKEKGDIPEGYSVSREKKERFSLILESASTNQTSMYLCASSLRGETQYFGPGTRLLVL.

The chain uses TRBV5-4 and TRBJ1-1, with 9 nucleotides matching TRBD1. The CDR3 contains 15 residues. V dropped 4 bases and J dropped 4; count of bases not matched to a gene: 8. Looked up from germline, CDR1 is SGHNT and CDR2 is YYREEE (reference sequence). The DNA for the CDR3 is TGTGCCAGCAGCAGCTGGACAGGGGCGATCACTGAAGCTTTCTTT. Translating it yields CASSSWTGAITEAFF.

The chain couples TRBV19 to TRBJ1-2; D might be TRBD1 (6 bases). Germline V CDR1 and CDR2: LNHDA, SQIVND (reference sequence). The CDR3 has 15 residues. V lost 4 bases, J lost 4 bases, and 16 bases lay in between. The CDR3 DNA reads TGTGCCAGTAGTACCCAGGGGCAGGGGCCCTATGGCTACACCTTC. Its translation: CASSTQGQGPYGYTF.

The chain carries TRBV6-1 and TRBJ1-6; 10 bases are a match to TRBD1. J was trimmed by 3 bases and V by 3 bases; bases with no gene match: 8. Per the germline V gene, CDR1 is MNHNS and CDR2 is SASEGT. The CDR3 is made up of 18 amino acids. DNA of the CDR3: TGTGCCAGCAGTGATAGGAAGACAGGGGGCGGCTATAATTCACCCCTCCACTTT. Protein product: CASSDRKTGGGYNSPLHF.